This T cell receptor beta chain emerged from a study of graft-versus-host responses after intestinal transplantation. Of note for this clone: Its antigen is unknown.

Whole-study findings and limits: Recipient marrow showed GvH clones, some seen first in ileum or blood. Early after transplant, HvG clones declined as circulating GvH clones peaked.

The CDR3 is made up of 14 amino acids. Germline V gene data show CDR1 as SGHDT and CDR2 as YYEEEE. The junction had 11 bases not matched to a gene; V was cut back by 2 bases and J by 11 bases. Only in-frame clones appear in the TCRdb table, and some are missing; sequencing was by immunoSEQ multiplex PCR. The table lists roughly 62,000 clones, roughly 89% of them singletons. This sample comprised PBMCs, obtained approximately four months after intestinal transplantation. The chain uses TRBV5-6 and TRBJ2-5; TRBD2 aligns across 8 bases. The sequence derives from a human patient who received an intestinal transplant, so some T cells may come from the graft donor. CDR3 loop: CASSLRGLESQQYF. DNA for the CDR3: TGTGCCAGCAGCTTAAGGGGACTAGAGTCGCAGCAGTACTTC.